What follows is one T cell receptor (beta chain) and its context. This clonotype was detected once. Its antigen has not been determined. No quality values exist for individual bases; no much larger clone is one base distant. A single read constitutes weak evidence. For repertoire sequencing, TCR beta CDR3 regions were amplified from RNA transcripts. HTBI primers and the Qiagen OneStep RT-PCR kit were used in a first-round RT-PCR, which was followed by a second-round multiplex PCR, size selection and purification. Sequencing of the libraries was carried out on an Illumina HiSeq2000 in paired-end mode with 100 bp reads. The authors processed their data as follows. SOAPnuke was used to process the reads, throwing out any read that had adapters, had uncalled bases, had a mean Phred below 15, or lacked an exact constant-primer or identifier match. COPE v1.2.5 was used to merge the high-quality paired reads. Unique nucleotide sequences were defined as clonotypes and aligned to IMGT TRB V, D and J references using MiTCR v1.1. Analysis was restricted to V-J combinations with a frequency above 0.0001, which covered over 98% of repertoires. For each V-J combination, a TCR clonal expansion and chaos score was defined as F50 clonal expansion divided by the chaos observed in the TCRdist matrix. Welch's t-statistics and random forest were used to narrow the features down to 13 V-J combinations, which were then fed into a naive Bayes classifier. The similarity between thyroid and blood repertoires was quantified using the Morisita-Horn index. Through fastp at Q25 and MiXCR, TCRdb rebuilt clones from the public reads, retaining in-frame beta chains. Rows merge per CDR3 protein into single entries with the most common DNA and genes. In this record, the V and J calls reflect TCRdb's handling and not the investigators' own analysis. Within this sample are about 1.1 million distinct CDR3 sequences, with about two fifths of them counted one time only. The top ten constitute over 8.5% of the sample.

The data stem from a study of Graves' ophthalmopathy and Graves' hyperthyroidism (dated by TCRdb to the late 2010s). At the level of the whole study: Hyperthyroidism was considered stable if no progression to ophthalmopathy occurred within 18 months of follow-up. The study used TCR beta repertoire signatures to distinguish Graves' ophthalmopathy from Graves' hyperthyroidism and to predict progression to ophthalmopathy. In total, 135 blood samples were TCR-sequenced: fewer than 50 ophthalmopathy, around 75 hyperthyroidism and some 17 hyperthyroidism-to-ophthalmopathy patients. To explore V-J signatures distinguishing ophthalmopathy from hyperthyroidism, a discovery set of 100 patients (43 ophthalmopathy, 57 stable hyperthyroidism) was enrolled. For independent validation, a separate cohort was made up of 18 hyperthyroidism patients plus 17 patients who later progressed from hyperthyroidism to ophthalmopathy. T-cell repertoires of thyroid tissue and blood were compared in over 5 hyperthyroidism patients. Once sampling was done, hyperthyroidism patients were given methimazole at a starting dose of 30 mg daily, while ophthalmopathy patients were given high-dose intravenous methylprednisolone.

CDR1 is given as SQVTM and CDR2 as ANQGSEA, both from the germline V gene. The V and J ends are trimmed by 6 bases and 5 bases, leaving 13 bases between them. The CDR3 spans 13 residues, from the cysteine through the phenylalanine. The retained sequence is limited to the CDR3, 39 bases, with the frame set at the first base. Patients with hyperthyroidism were aged 18 to 65 years, had been newly diagnosed, and had a disease duration of less than 2 months. Patients were excluded if they had other autoimmune diseases, uncontrolled infections, pregnancy or lactation. Clinical symptoms, serum thyroxine, TRAb, thyroid ultrasound and orbital computed tomography formed the basis of the diagnosis. Trizol reagent was used to extract the total RNA, and its quality was then checked on an Agilent 2100 Bioanalyzer. Here is what the overall study found, with its caveats: In validation, the model predicted ophthalmopathy progression with roughly 68% sensitivity and approximately 72% specificity; roughly 12 predicted patients were CT-confirmed with GO in a median of approximately 6.5 months. In cross-validation, the 13-signature model distinguished ophthalmopathy from stable hyperthyroidism with 87.88% sensitivity and around 84% specificity, while in the test set the corresponding values were approximately 79% and 70%. Among expanded thyroid clonotypes with frequency above 0.001, most also showed up in blood, which suggests that blood repertoires may reflect the thyroid immune response. Sample size was not predetermined statistically, and investigators were not blinded to group allocation.

Sequencing used peripheral blood or thyroid tissue (not recorded which). The rearrangement joined TRBV29-1 to TRBJ2-2; perhaps TRBD1 is the D gene, with 5 bases matching. The TCR originated in an adult man with Graves' hyperthyroidism. CDR3 sequence: CSVEAGWTGELFF. The sequenced DNA: TGCAGCGTCGAGGCAGGGTGGACCGGGGAGCTGTTTTTT.